This is a list of T cell receptor beta chains from one sample in a study of spatial heterogeneity in lung cancer. TCRdb processed the 5' RACE reads anew with MiXCR; each CDR3 protein has one entry. The data show about 10,000 distinct CDR3 sequences, about 20% seen once. Specimen: PBMCs, collected at follow-up. Receptor source: a male donor with early-stage non-small cell lung cancer. The CDR3 runs from the conserved cysteine through the conserved F or W. The order of the fields is CDR3 protein, clone size, CDR3 length, V gene. Some rows mark clone size as missing; the rest say once, few, many or name a class of expanded clone.

cdr3_aa: CASSLGQGAWPQHF; clone_size: NA; cdr3_length: 14; v_call: TRBV7-2
cdr3_aa: CASSLTRDSYEQYF; clone_size: many; cdr3_length: 14; v_call: TRBV11-1
cdr3_aa: CASSRREQEIHEQYF; clone_size: many; cdr3_length: 15; v_call: TRBV4-1
cdr3_aa: CASSLEVGNEQFF; clone_size: NA; cdr3_length: 13; v_call: TRBV7-9
cdr3_aa: CASSYGGGYTEAFF; clone_size: few; cdr3_length: 14; v_call: TRBV6-5
cdr3_aa: CSVARAALTDTQYF; clone_size: NA; cdr3_length: 14; v_call: TRBV29-1
cdr3_aa: CASSLGRIRHPDEKLFF; clone_size: few; cdr3_length: 17; v_call: TRBV7-6
cdr3_aa: CSVEGLAGGKSYEQYF; clone_size: few; cdr3_length: 16; v_call: TRBV29-1
cdr3_aa: CASSLGTSTDTQYF; clone_size: few; cdr3_length: 14; v_call: TRBV7-9
cdr3_aa: CASSQGLTNTGELFF; clone_size: NA; cdr3_length: 15; v_call: TRBV7-2
cdr3_aa: CASSQDYGELFF; clone_size: once; cdr3_length: 12; v_call: TRBV3-1
cdr3_aa: CASSFAGNNQPQHF; clone_size: many; cdr3_length: 14; v_call: TRBV7-9
cdr3_aa: CASRVPNGYTF; clone_size: few; cdr3_length: 11; v_call: TRBV6-6
cdr3_aa: CSVGRKLAVYNEQFF; clone_size: many; cdr3_length: 15; v_call: TRBV29-1